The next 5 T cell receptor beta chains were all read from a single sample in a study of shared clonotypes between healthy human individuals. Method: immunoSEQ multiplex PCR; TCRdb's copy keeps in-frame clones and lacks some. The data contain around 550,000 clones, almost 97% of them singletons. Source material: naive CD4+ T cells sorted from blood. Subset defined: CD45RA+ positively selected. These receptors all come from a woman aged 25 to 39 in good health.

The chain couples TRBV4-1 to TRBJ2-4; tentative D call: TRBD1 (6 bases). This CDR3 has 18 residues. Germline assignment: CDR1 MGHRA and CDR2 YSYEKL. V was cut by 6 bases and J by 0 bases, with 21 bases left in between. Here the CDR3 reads CASSQIGVPGVAKNIQYF. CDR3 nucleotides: TGCGCCAGCAGTCAAATCGGGGTTCCAGGGGTAGCCAAAAACATTCAGTACTTC.

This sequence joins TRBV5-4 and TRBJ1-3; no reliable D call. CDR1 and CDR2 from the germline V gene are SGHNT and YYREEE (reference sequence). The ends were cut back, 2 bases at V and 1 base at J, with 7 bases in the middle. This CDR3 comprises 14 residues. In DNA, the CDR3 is TGTGCCAGCAGCTTTTCCGCGTCTGGAAACACCATATATTTT. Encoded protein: CASSFSASGNTIYF.

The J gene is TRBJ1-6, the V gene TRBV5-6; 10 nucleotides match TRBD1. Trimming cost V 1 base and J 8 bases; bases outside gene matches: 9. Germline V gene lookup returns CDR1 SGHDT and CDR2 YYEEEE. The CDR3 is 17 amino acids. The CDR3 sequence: CASSLRRDRGFYSPLHF. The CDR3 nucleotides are TGTGCCAGCAGCTTGCGCCGGGACAGGGGTTTCTATTCACCCCTCCACTTT.

CDR3 coding DNA: TGTGCCAGCAGCCATCCCCCAGCGGGCACAGATACGCAGTATTTT. Protein product: CASSHPPAGTDTQYF. V gene TRBV14 combines with J gene TRBJ2-3, with D possibly being TRBD2 (5 bases). The CDR3 extends over 15 amino acids. Trimming removed 3 bases at V and 1 base at J, with 11 bases between. Looked up from germline, CDR1 is SGHDN and CDR2 is FVKESK.

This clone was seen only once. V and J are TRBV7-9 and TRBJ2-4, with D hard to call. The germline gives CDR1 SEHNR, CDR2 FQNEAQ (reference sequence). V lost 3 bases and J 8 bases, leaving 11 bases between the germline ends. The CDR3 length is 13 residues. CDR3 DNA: TGTGCCAGCAGCTTTCCACCCGAGGACATTCAGTACTTC. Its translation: CASSFPPEDIQYF.